The rows below give T cell receptor beta chains drawn from one sample of a study of STAT3 mutations in large granular lymphocyte leukemia. Repertoires were generated with immunoSEQ multiplex PCR, while TCRdb's copy carries only in-frame clones and drops some. This repertoire shows 15,000 to 20,000 clones, about 90% found once; its top ten account for over 40%. Source material: peripheral blood mononuclear cells. These receptors originate from a man aged 60 to 69 with T-cell large granular lymphocyte leukemia. Some clones in this sample may be carry-over from other donors' samples. Each CDR3 is given with its conserved first and last residue. Each record gives: V gene, J gene, D gene, clone size, CDR3 protein, CDR3 DNA. D genes are given only for firm matches. Clone size is stated in some rows and not others, as once, few, many or a class when expanded.

TRBV5-1	TRBJ1-2	TRBD1	-	CASSLGTGAAYGYTF	TGCGCCAGCAGCTTGGGGACAGGGGCGGCCTATGGCTACACCTTC
TRBV27	TRBJ2-5	TRBD2	-	CASRGLAGRETQYF	TGTGCCAGCAGGGGACTAGCGGGAAGGGAGACCCAGTACTTC
TRBV15	TRBJ2-1	-	-	CATSPASAYNEQFF	TGTGCCACCAGCCCAGCATCGGCCTACAATGAGCAGTTCTTC
TRBV18	TRBJ1-3	-	-	CASSSGIGNTIYF	TGTGCCAGCTCCTCAGGGATTGGAAACACCATATATTTT
TRBV5-1	TRBJ2-7	-	-	CASQLRPAFDEQYF	TGCGCCAGTCAACTCCGCCCCGCATTTGACGAGCAGTACTTC
TRBV19	TRBJ1-5	-	-	CASSFGAPGNQPQHF	TGTGCCAGTAGCTTTGGAGCCCCGGGCAATCAGCCCCAGCATTTT
TRBV7-9	TRBJ2-5	-	-	CASSPRRGLDQETQYF	TGTGCCAGCAGCCCCCGGAGGGGTCTGGACCAGGAGACCCAGTACTTC
TRBV6-1	TRBJ2-7	-	-	CASSEQTYEQYF	TGTGCCAGCAGTGAGCAGACCTACGAGCAGTACTTC
TRBV5-1	TRBJ1-3	-	-	CASSGPSSGNTIYF	TGCGCCAGCAGCGGACCTAGCTCTGGAAACACCATATATTTT
TRBV28	TRBJ1-5	-	-	CASSLRGGNQPQHF	TGTGCCAGCAGCCTCAGGGGTGGCAATCAGCCCCAGCATTTT
TRBV6-5	TRBJ1-2	-	-	CASQPNVATYGYTF	TGTGCCAGCCAACCCAACGTTGCGACTTATGGCTACACCTTC
TRBV5-6	TRBJ2-7	-	-	CASSPFLGAPNYEQYF	TGTGCCAGCAGCCCCTTCCTCGGGGCTCCGAACTACGAGCAGTACTTC
TRBV5-1	TRBJ1-2	-	-	CASSLGFGANYGYTF	TGCGCCAGCAGCTTGGGTTTCGGAGCTAACTATGGCTACACCTTC
TRBV5-1	TRBJ2-5	-	-	CASSLAGQVETQYF	TGCGCCAGCAGCTTGGCCGGGCAGGTGGAGACCCAGTACTTC
TRBV5-1	TRBJ2-1	TRBD2	-	CASTTAGLAGGEQFF	TGCGCCAGCACTACGGCCGGGCTAGCGGGAGGAGAGCAGTTCTTC
TRBV2	TRBJ2-3	-	-	CASSVSDTQYF	TGTGCCAGCAGTGTTTCAGATACGCAGTATTTT
TRBV29-1	TRBJ2-1	-	-	CSGGSAWTSNEQFF	TGCAGCGGGGGATCGGCCTGGACCAGCAATGAGCAGTTCTTC
TRBV28	TRBJ1-2	-	-	CASTRHGAVYGYTF	TGTGCCAGCACAAGACACGGGGCAGTCTATGGCTACACCTTC
TRBV15	TRBJ2-7	-	-	CATSRPEGYEQYF	TGTGCCACCAGCAGACCAGAGGGTTACGAGCAGTACTTC
TRBV30	TRBJ1-5	-	-	CAWSESNQPQHF	TGTGCCTGGAGTGAAAGCAATCAGCCCCAGCATTTT
TRBV27	TRBJ2-5	-	-	CASSPPSVETQYF	TGTGCCAGCAGTCCGCCGTCCGTGGAGACCCAGTACTTC
TRBV7-9	TRBJ2-5	TRBD2	-	CASSLSGRAETQYF	TGTGCCAGCAGCCTTAGCGGGAGGGCGGAGACCCAGTACTTC
TRBV23-1	TRBJ1-1	-	-	CASRPLFGAEMNTEAFF	TGCGCCAGCAGGCCCCTTTTTGGGGCCGAGATGAACACTGAAGCTTTCTTT
TRBV9	TRBJ1-1	-	-	CASSVGMTSNTEAFF	TGTGCCAGCAGCGTTGGGATGACATCGAACACTGAAGCTTTCTTT
TRBV19	TRBJ1-2	-	few	CASSPQREGYTF	TGTGCCAGTAGTCCCCAGAGGGAAGGCTACACCTTC
TRBV5-1	TRBJ2-3	TRBD2	-	CATRLAGNTDTQYF	TGCGCCACTAGACTAGCGGGAAACACAGATACGCAGTATTTT
TRBV12-5	TRBJ2-2	TRBD1	-	CASGMTGGNTGELFF	TGTGCTAGTGGTATGACAGGGGGGAACACCGGGGAGCTGTTTTTT
TRBV7-2	TRBJ1-2	TRBD1	-	CASSLGQGRGYTF	TGTGCCAGCAGCTTAGGACAGGGCCGGGGCTACACCTTC
TRBV28	TRBJ1-5	-	medium-sized	CASSFLGGDNQPQHF	TGTGCCAGCAGCTTCCTGGGGGGCGACAATCAGCCCCAGCATTTT
TRBV5-8	TRBJ1-4	-	-	CASSPYVSGEANEKLFF	TGTGCCAGCAGCCCGTACGTGTCCGGGGAAGCGAATGAAAAACTGTTTTTT